One sample yielded the 14 T cell receptor beta chains listed below, sequenced in a study of beta chain features in type 1 diabetes. Expressed TCRB transcripts were sequenced because the isolated RNA had all been reverse transcribed beforehand. Profiled with immunoSEQ multiplex PCR; TCRdb holds only in-frame clones, not every one. Of a few hundred thousand clones listed, less than 15% are singletons. What was sequenced was naive CD4+ T cells from blood. The receptors here all came from a woman aged 18-29 years in good health.

This clone was observed a few times. The chain recombines TRBV9 with TRBJ2-5; 7 bases align to TRBD2. The junction had 10 bases not matched to a gene; V was cut back by 0 bases and J by 5 bases. The germline CDR1 and CDR2 sequences are SGDLS and YYNGEE. There are 16 residues in the CDR3. CDR3 in amino acids: CASSVEVGGFGETQYF. The CDR3 DNA sequence: TGTGCCAGCAGCGTAGAGGTCGGGGGGTTCGGGGAGACCCAGTACTTC.

The CDR3 sequence is CASSPPAGLTDTQYF. Written as DNA, the CDR3 is TGCGCCAGCAGCCCGCCAGCGGGTCTCACAGATACGCAGTATTTT. This chain connects TRBV5-1 to TRBJ2-3, with a possible D match to TRBD2 (6 bases). From germline, CDR1 is SGHRS and CDR2 YFSETQ. CDR3 length equals 15 residues. Trimming took 4 bases from V and 2 from J, leaving 14 bases between them.

In DNA form, the CDR3 reads TGCGCCAGCAGCTTGACCACCTCAGGGGGTCATGGCTACACCTTC. Translated, it gives CASSLTTSGGHGYTF. The chain couples TRBV5-1 to TRBJ1-2, with 7 bases matching TRBD1. CDR1 is SGHRS and CDR2 is YFSETQ in the germline V gene. The CDR3 is made up of 15 amino acids. V dropped 1 base and J dropped 6; count of bases not matched to a gene: 9.

This clone was counted between two and nine times. The chain is built from TRBV2 and TRBJ2-1, with D unresolved. Trimming pared 7 bases from V and 2 bases from J, leaving 12 bases between. CDR3 length: 14 residues. Germline CDR1 and CDR2: SNHLY and FYNNEI. CDR3 sequence reads: CASTYSQAYNEQFF. Written as DNA, the CDR3 is TGTGCCAGCACGTACTCCCAGGCCTACAATGAGCAGTTCTTC.

V and J are TRBV5-6 and TRBJ2-1; 10 positions agree with TRBD1. The CDR3 totals 16 residues. The germline gives CDR1 SGHDT, CDR2 YYEEEE. Unmatched junction bases numbered 5, after V lost 5 bases and J lost 0 bases. In nucleotides, the CDR3 is TGTGCCAGCAGGGGGACAGGGGAGGGCTCCTACAATGAGCAGTTCTTC. It codes for CASRGTGEGSYNEQFF.

This clone occurred a few times. The chain couples TRBV18 to TRBJ2-7; 7 bases fit TRBD1. The CDR3 sequence is 15 residues long. V lost 3 bases, J lost 5 bases, and 10 bases stayed unmatched. Germline CDR1 KGHSH, CDR2 LQKENI. Written as DNA, the CDR3 is TGTGCCAGCTCACCCTCCCCCCTTACAGGGGACGAGCAGTACTTC. Residues: CASSPSPLTGDEQYF. The full variable domain, with the rest looked up from reference TRBV18 and TRBJ2-7, is NAGVMQNPRHLVRRRGQEARLRCSPMKGHSHVYWYRQLPEEGLKFMVYLQKENIIDESGMPKERFSAEFPKEGPSILRIQQVVRGDSAAYFCASSPSPLTGDEQYFGPGTRLTVT.

This clone has a single count. The chain joins TRBV28 to TRBJ2-5, with 10 bases that match TRBD2. Germline V CDR1 and CDR2: MDHEN, SYDVKM. The CDR3 is made up of 17 amino acids. Trimming cost V 3 bases and J 4 bases; bases outside gene matches: 11. The CDR3 DNA reads as TGTGCCAGCAGTTTTCTCCCCCTAGCGGGAGTTGCAGAGACCCAGTACTTC. This translates into CASSFLPLAGVAETQYF.

The gene calls are TRBV19 and TRBJ2-1; 9 bases match TRBD2. The CDR3 is made up of 13 amino acids. V lost 7 bases, J lost 8 bases, and 6 bases stayed unmatched. Looked up from germline, CDR1 is LNHDA and CDR2 is SQIVND (reference sequence). This CDR3 reads CASKTSGWDEQFF. The CDR3 region has the DNA TGTGCCAGTAAAACTAGCGGGTGGGATGAGCAGTTCTTC.

The chain uses TRBV6-5 and TRBJ2-5; 8 positions match TRBD1. The V gene's germline CDR1 is MNHEY and CDR2 SVGAGI. The CDR3 covers 15 residues. With 6 bases clipped from V and 2 bases from J, the junction kept 8 bases outside the gene matches. Here the CDR3 reads CASRQGQGRQETQYF. The CDR3 region has the DNA TGTGCCAGCAGACAAGGACAGGGTAGACAAGAGACCCAGTACTTC.

The chain joins TRBV10-3 to TRBJ2-1, with a weak D call TRBD1 (6 bases). The CDR3 extends over 13 amino acids. Trimming took off 6 bases at V and 9 bases at J, with 15 bases between the two ends. Germline V CDR1 and CDR2: ENHRY, SYGVKD. The CDR3 loop reads CAIRDQGSTEQFF. The CDR3 nucleotides read TGTGCCATCAGGGACCAGGGGTCTACTGAGCAGTTCTTC.

The rearrangement links TRBV7-2 to TRBJ2-3; 9 nucleotides match TRBD2. This CDR3 contains 17 residues. Germline CDR1 and CDR2: SGHTA and FQGNSA. V gave up 1 base and J gave up 2 bases; unmatched junction bases: 7. In nucleotides, the CDR3 is TGTGCCAGCAGCTTAGTCCCAGCGGGAGGAATCACAGATACGCAGTATTTT. It specifies CASSLVPAGGITDTQYF.

The chain couples TRBV4-2 to TRBJ2-3; 10 bases are a match to TRBD2. The V gene's germline CDR1 is LGHNA and CDR2 YNFKEQ. Trimming removed 0 bases from V and 1 base from J; junction bases left unmatched: 7. The CDR3 runs 18 residues. This chain's CDR3 is CASSQDGAGGPGTDTQYF. Here the CDR3 DNA reads TGTGCCAGCAGCCAAGACGGAGCGGGAGGGCCGGGCACAGATACGCAGTATTTT.

This clone was picked up a small number of times. V is TRBV5-4 and J is TRBJ2-1; 14 bases align to TRBD2. The trim removed 5 bases at V and 7 bases at J, leaving 5 bases unmatched. CDR1 is SGHNT, CDR2 YYREEE, per germline (reference sequence). The CDR3 is 15 amino acids. The CDR3 sequence is CASRPGLAGENEQFF. In DNA form, the CDR3 reads TGTGCCAGCAGACCGGGACTAGCGGGAGAAAATGAGCAGTTCTTC. Drawing the rest from reference TRBV5-4 and TRBJ2-1, the complete variable domain is ETGVTQSPTHLIKTRGQQVTLRCSSQSGHNTVSWYQQALGQGPQFIFQYYREEENGRGNFPPRFSGLQFPNYSSELNVNALELDDSALYLCASRPGLAGENEQFFGPGTRLTVL.

This rearrangement joins TRBV2 to TRBJ1-1, with D perhaps matching TRBD1 (5 bases). The ends were cut back, 4 bases at V and 0 bases at J, with 9 bases in the middle. In germline, CDR1 is SNHLY, CDR2 FYNNEI. The CDR3 sequence is 14 residues long. This CDR3 reads CASSARGVNTEAFF. The CDR3 DNA reads TGTGCCAGCAGTGCAAGGGGTGTGAACACTGAAGCTTTCTTT. The variable domain in full, completed from reference TRBV2 and TRBJ1-1, reads EPEVTQTPSHQVTQMGQEVILRCVPISNHLYFYWYRQILGQKVEFLVSFYNNEISEKSEIFDDQFSVERPDGSNFTLKIRSTKLEDSAMYFCASSARGVNTEAFFGQGTRLTVV.